Each of the 2 T cell receptor beta chains below was sequenced from the same sample in a study of T cells after yellow fever vaccination. TCRdb called the 5' RACE reads again in MiXCR, with one record for every CDR3 protein. The sample lists around 400,000 distinct CDR3 sequences; 11% were seen once. The source was PBMCs, collected on the day of the first yellow fever vaccination. Every receptor here comes from a young man who received the YFV17D yellow fever vaccine.

The V call is TRBV15, the J call TRBJ1-2; 7 bases are a match to TRBD1. Germline V CDR1 and CDR2: LNHNV, YYDKDF (reference sequence). The CDR3 runs 14 residues. With V trimmed by 1 base and J by 5 bases, 4 bases remained unmatched. The DNA for the CDR3 is TGTGCCACCAGCAGAGGGACAGGAAGGTATGGCTACACCTTC. It yields the protein CATSRGTGRYGYTF.

This clonotype was seen a single time. The chain carries TRBV4-2 and TRBJ2-3; D uncertain. The germline V gene has CDR1 LGHNA and CDR2 YNFKEQ. This CDR3 region has 16 residues. V lost 0 bases and J 4 bases, leaving 14 bases between the germline ends. The CDR3 here is CASSQDQSSSSDTQYF. In nucleotides, the CDR3 is TGTGCCAGCAGCCAAGATCAATCGAGTTCTTCAGATACGCAGTATTTT.